This is a list of T cell receptor beta chains from one sample in a study of blood T cell repertoires in COVID-19. Here immunoSEQ multiplex PCR was the method, and the copy in TCRdb shows in-frame clones only, minus some. There are approximately 250,000 clones in the sample; roughly 84% occur only once, and around 7.8% lies in the top ten. Sequencing input: peripheral blood. The receptors come from a human donor in a cohort sampled during active COVID-19. Each CDR3 is given with its conserved first and last residue. D genes are given only for firm matches. Expanded clones get a size class; other rows say once, few or many, or leave the size out.

. | TRBJ1-2 | once | TRBV6-4 | CASSLTGSGDYGYTF | TGTGCCAGCAGCCTTACAGGGAGCGGGGACTATGGCTACACCTTC
TRBD1 | TRBJ1-5 | . | TRBV19 | CASRIGTGGGQPQHF | TGTGCCAGTAGAATCGGGACAGGGGGAGGTCAGCCCCAGCATTTT
TRBD2 | TRBJ2-2 | . | TRBV3-1/TRBV3-2 | CASSRLAGYTGELFF | TGTGCCAGCAGCCGACTAGCGGGGTACACCGGGGAGCTGTTTTTT
. | TRBJ2-3 | once | TRBV29-1 | CSVELQGTDTQYF | TGCAGCGTTGAACTCCAGGGTACAGATACGCAGTATTTT
TRBD1 | TRBJ1-2 | . | TRBV5-1 | CASSAGTGPAYGYTF | TGCGCCAGCAGCGCCGGGACAGGGCCTGCCTATGGCTACACCTTC
. | TRBJ2-1 | once | TRBV29-1 | CSVEGGSGLSYNEQFF | TGCAGCGTTGAAGGCGGGTCGGGTCTCTCCTACAATGAGCAGTTCTTC
. | TRBJ2-1 | . | TRBV7-2 | CASSMGPPKEQFF | TGTGCCAGCAGCATGGGCCCCCCCAAAGAGCAGTTCTTC
. | TRBJ2-7 | . | TRBV7-8 | CASSNDYYEQYF | TGTGCCAGCAGCAACGACTACTACGAGCAGTACTTC
. | TRBJ2-1 | . | TRBV24-1 | CATSDEDRYNEQFF | TGTGCCACCAGTGATGAAGACAGATACAATGAGCAGTTCTTC
TRBD2 | TRBJ2-3 | . | TRBV3-1/TRBV3-2 | CASSQDGLVPSTDTQYF | TGTGCCAGCAGCCAAGACGGACTAGTCCCTAGCACAGATACGCAGTATTTT
TRBD2 | TRBJ2-7 | . | TRBV6-5 | CATQPSIAGVNEQYF | TGTGCCACCCAGCCCTCAATAGCGGGAGTAAACGAGCAGTACTTC
TRBD1 | TRBJ2-2 | . | TRBV24-1 | CATSDLRQGAGGELFF | TGTGCCACCAGTGATTTGCGACAGGGGGCCGGCGGGGAGCTGTTTTTT
TRBD1 | TRBJ2-1 | . | TRBV2 | CASTLDRVNEQFF | TGTGCCAGCACCCTTGACAGGGTAAATGAGCAGTTCTTC
. | TRBJ1-2 | . | TRBV6-5 | CASSYSPGYYGYTF | TGTGCCAGCAGTTACTCGCCGGGTTACTATGGCTACACCTTC
. | TRBJ1-6 | . | TRBV6-2/TRBV6-3 | CASSYPYNSPLHF | TGTGCCAGCAGTTACCCTTATAATTCACCCCTCCACTTT
. | TRBJ2-6 | . | TRBV27 | CASSLLPSGANVLTF | TGTGCCAGCAGCCTCCTCCCCTCTGGGGCCAACGTCCTGACTTTC
TRBD2 | TRBJ2-3 | . | TRBV11-2 | CASSSWAGGDTQYF | TGTGCCAGCAGCAGCTGGGCGGGGGGAGATACGCAGTATTTT
. | TRBJ2-2 | . | TRBV5-1 | CASSLRTGDSGELFF | TGCGCCAGCAGCTTGAGAACAGGGGACTCCGGGGAGCTGTTTTTT
. | TRBJ1-2 | . | TRBV4-1 | CASSQADYGYTF | TGCGCCAGCAGCCAAGCAGACTATGGCTACACCTTC
. | TRBJ2-7 | . | TRBV27 | CASSFAGKTYEQYF | TGTGCCAGCAGTTTTGCGGGCAAAACCTACGAGCAGTACTTC
. | TRBJ1-6 | . | TRBV6-5 | CASRKDRSYNSPLHF | TGTGCCAGCCGGAAAGACAGGTCCTATAATTCACCCCTCCACTTT
TRBD1 | TRBJ1-2 | . | TRBV6-5 | CASSPGTGWYGYTF | TGTGCCAGCAGTCCCGGGACAGGGTGGTATGGCTACACCTTC
TRBD2 | TRBJ2-7 | . | TRBV7-9 | CASSQGLAGVDEQYF | TGTGCCAGCAGCCAGGGACTAGCGGGGGTGGACGAGCAGTACTTC
. | TRBJ2-5 | . | TRBV9 | CASSVASQETQYF | TGTGCCAGCAGCGTAGCCTCCCAAGAGACCCAGTACTTC
. | TRBJ1-1 | . | TRBV28 | CASSFQLGGTEAFF | TGTGCCAGCAGTTTTCAGTTAGGCGGCACTGAAGCTTTCTTT
. | TRBJ1-1 | . | TRBV5-6 | CASSFTLWGGTEAFF | TGTGCCAGCAGCTTTACCTTGTGGGGAGGGACTGAAGCTTTCTTT
TRBD2 | TRBJ2-1 | . | TRBV6-4 | CASSDTLAGGPGTYNEQFF | TGTGCCAGCAGTGACACCCTAGCGGGGGGGCCGGGCACCTACAATGAGCAGTTCTTC
. | TRBJ1-2 | . | TRBV28 | CASRTAISYGYTF | TGTGCCAGCAGGACAGCCATCTCCTATGGCTACACCTTC
. | TRBJ1-5 | . | TRBV29-1 | CSARGGTGQPQHF | TGCAGCGCCCGGGGGGGTACGGGCCAGCCCCAGCATTTT
TRBD2 | TRBJ2-5 | . | TRBV6-5 | CASTRGRGERETQYF | TGTGCCAGCACCCGTGGGCGGGGGGAAAGGGAGACCCAGTACTTC
. | TRBJ1-1 | . | TRBV5-3 | CARSSRGPNTEAFF | TGTGCCAGAAGCTCCAGGGGCCCGAACACTGAAGCTTTCTTT
TRBD2 | TRBJ2-7 | . | TRBV9 | CASSTRPTGGSYEQYF | TGTGCCAGCAGCACCCGACCCACGGGAGGCTCTTACGAGCAGTACTTC
. | TRBJ2-2 | . | TRBV9 | CASSVPSTANTGELFF | TGTGCCAGCAGCGTCCCGTCGACAGCGAACACCGGGGAGCTGTTTTTT
. | TRBJ2-5 | once | TRBV13 | CASSSFRTEETQYF | TGTGCCAGCAGCTCTTTTAGGACAGAAGAGACCCAGTACTTC
. | TRBJ2-5 | . | TRBV6-4 | CASSDSEEEQETQYF | TGTGCCAGCAGTGACTCGGAGGAGGAGCAAGAGACCCAGTACTTC
TRBD2 | TRBJ2-1 | . | TRBV19 | CASSLRPGASGRYNEQFF | TGTGCCAGTAGCCTAAGGCCCGGGGCTAGCGGGAGGTACAATGAGCAGTTCTTC
TRBD1 | TRBJ1-6 | few | TRBV9 | CASSVGQGNSPLHF | TGTGCCAGCAGCGTAGGACAGGGAAATTCACCCCTCCACTTT